Listed below are T cell receptor beta chains from one sample, sequenced in a study of T cells in localized non-small cell lung cancer. TCRdb's copy holds only in-frame clones and misses some; the assay was immunoSEQ multiplex PCR. The sample yields roughly 38,000 clones, roughly 89% seen once. The sample consisted of peripheral blood mononuclear cells, taken before any cancer treatment. These receptors were taken from a male donor older than 55 with stage II lung adenocarcinoma. CDR3s leave out the opening cysteine and the closing phenylalanine or tryptophan. A D gene is named only where the DNA matches it firmly.

j_call d_call v_call cdr3_aa
TRBJ1-1 . TRBV15 ATSGRTGGTEAF
. . TRBV5-1 ASRPARSYEQY
TRBJ1-1 . TRBV11-2 ASMVGGAMNTEAF
TRBJ2-1 . TRBV6-6 ASSYSRRPAYNEQF
TRBJ2-7 TRBD2 TRBV28 ASSHRTSGMYEQY
TRBJ1-4 . TRBV11-2 ASSITTGATNEKLF
TRBJ1-1 . TRBV5-5 ASKDSMNTEAF
TRBJ2-1 TRBD2 TRBV2 ASSGLAGAGEQF
TRBJ2-5 . TRBV28 ASKDQETQY
TRBJ1-1 . TRBV5-1 ASSSGQLLNTEAF
TRBJ2-3 . TRBV9 ASSVKSDTQY
TRBJ2-1 TRBD2 TRBV5-1 ASSFPSGLYNEQF
TRBJ2-2 TRBD2 TRBV9 ASSVSGTTNTGELF
TRBJ1-1 TRBD1 TRBV4-2 ASSQEGQGNTEAF
TRBJ2-7 TRBD1 TRBV7-8 ASSLGDRKVYEQY
TRBJ2-2 TRBD2 TRBV4-2 ASSQSPLAETGELF